This T cell receptor beta chain was captured in a study of T cell responses to AZD1222 COVID-19 vaccine. Study findings and constraints: The study found vaccine-associated CD4 TCRs spanning spike, dominant at 160-218 and 743-854.

In regard to this clone: Its antigen is undetermined.

This CDR3 spans 16 amino acids. The junction had 12 bases not matched to a gene; V was cut back by 6 bases and J by 0 bases. CDR1 is SQVTM, CDR2 ANQGSEA, per germline. TCRdb keeps only in-frame clones here, not all; method: immunoSEQ multiplex PCR. Here the sample spans around 100,000 clones, 80% to 90% being singletons. The sequence was obtained from an adult in good health. The V gene is TRBV29-1, the J gene TRBJ2-7, with 9 nucleotides matching TRBD1. This sample comprised peripheral blood, obtained on day 0 of AZD1222 vaccination. In DNA form, the CDR3 reads TGCAGCGTCCTCGGGACAGGGAAAATCAGCTCCTACGAGCAGTACTTC. This encodes CSVLGTGKISSYEQYF.